The entry below describes one T cell receptor beta chain. Under the authors' procedure: Estimates of nucleated cell counts were drawn from the amplification of reference gene primers. Produced via immunoSEQ multiplex PCR; TCRdb's table is partial and in-frame only. V, J and clone size reflect that table, while D and trimming were determined from the DNA. The table has hundreds of thousands of clones, roughly 89% seen once; the top ten hold under 1.1%. This entry belongs to a study of blood T cell repertoires in COVID-19. Study details: COVID-19 samples collected from the United States, Italy and Spain covered acute and convalescent phases.

The germline gives CDR1 MNHEY, CDR2 SVGAGI. V lost 2 bases, J lost 6 bases, and 4 bases stayed unmatched. This CDR3 is built from 14 residues. Those enrolled in Seattle joined during active infection and were followed longitudinally afterward. V gene TRBV6-5 combines with J gene TRBJ2-1; 7 nucleotides line up with TRBD1. Sequencing was performed on peripheral blood. The source is a woman aged 40 to 55 with COVID-19, enrolled during active disease. CDR3 sequence (DNA): TGTGCCAGCAGTTACAGTTCAGGGGGCAATGAGCAGTTCTTC. Protein sequence: CASSYSSGGNEQFF.